These 21 T cell receptor beta chains came from one sample sequenced in a study of blood T cell repertoires in COVID-19. TCRdb's copy holds only in-frame clones and misses some; the assay was immunoSEQ multiplex PCR. In the table there are around 500,000 clones, 70% to 90% of which are singletons. The sequencing input was PBMCs or T cells enriched from blood (not recorded which). Receptor source: an older woman who had recovered from COVID-19.

This clone appeared a few times. The chain uses TRBV7-8 and TRBJ1-3; D not certain. Trimming left V 7 bases short and J 0 bases short, with 16 bases between. Germline CDR1 SGHVS, CDR2 FQNEAQ. The CDR3 is 16 residues long. The DNA of the CDR3 is TGTGCCAGCATCCATGGAAGGCAGGCCTCTGGAAACACCATATATTTT. Translation gives CASIHGRQASGNTIYF.

The chain uses TRBV3-1 (or the pseudogene TRBV3-2) and TRBJ2-5, with 14 bases aligning to TRBD2. The CDR3 loop spans 16 amino acids. Per the germline V gene, CDR1 is LGHDT and CDR2 is YNNKEL (reference sequence). J lost 5 bases, V lost 2 bases, and 4 bases had no gene match. Here the CDR3 reads CASSQRTSGGRETQYF. DNA for the CDR3: TGTGCCAGCAGCCAAAGGACTAGCGGGGGGAGGGAGACCCAGTACTTC.

The chain recombines TRBV7-8 with TRBJ2-3, with D uncertain. Germline V gene data show CDR1 as SGHVS and CDR2 as FQNEAQ. Trimming took 3 bases from V and 0 from J, leaving 13 bases between them. The CDR3 contains 16 residues. The CDR3 spells CASSFLSIFSTDTQYF. DNA of the CDR3: TGTGCCAGCAGCTTTCTGTCTATTTTTAGCACAGATACGCAGTATTTT.

This chain uses TRBV3-1 (or the pseudogene TRBV3-2) with TRBJ1-1; 7 positions agree with TRBD1. Germline assignment: CDR1 LGHDT and CDR2 YNNKEL (reference sequence). The J segment lost 5 bases and the V segment lost 4 bases, leaving 10 bases of the junction unmatched. CDR3 length: 15 residues. The CDR3 loop is CASSPRQGGGTEAFF. The CDR3 DNA sequence: TGTGCCAGCAGCCCCCGACAGGGCGGGGGGACTGAAGCTTTCTTT.

This clone was seen just once. V gene TRBV6-1 combines with J gene TRBJ1-2, with 7 bases identical to TRBD1. This CDR3 contains 15 residues. Germline CDR1 is MNHNS and CDR2 is SASEGT. V lost 2 bases to trimming and J lost 13 bases; unmatched junction nucleotides: 16. The CDR3 region is CASSEHRTGPMDFTF. The CDR3 bases are TGTGCCAGCAGTGAACACAGGACAGGTCCTATGGATTTCACCTTC.

This chain uses TRBV29-1 with TRBJ2-3; 9 positions match TRBD2. V gave up 2 bases and J gave up 8 bases; unmatched junction bases: 11. This CDR3 is 15 amino acids long. Germline CDR1 SQVTM, CDR2 ANQGSEA. The CDR3 nucleotides read TGCAGCGTTGAACTGGCGGGGGGGCCTAGTGCTACGCAGTATTTT. This codes for CSVELAGGPSATQYF.

The rearrangement uses TRBV11-2 and TRBJ2-3; the match to TRBD2 covers 9 bases. The ends lost 1 base at V and 5 bases at J; junction bases unmatched: 13. This CDR3 has 18 amino acids. Germline-derived CDR1 and CDR2 are SGHAT and FQNNGV. The CDR3 here is CASSLVVVLGLAGDTQYF. As DNA, the CDR3 is TGTGCCAGCAGCTTAGTAGTCGTGCTGGGACTAGCAGGAGATACGCAGTATTTT.

Details on this clone: Other nucleotide sequences from this sample produce the same CDR3. For the CDR3, the DNA is TGTGCCAGCAGCTTGACAGGGGGCGGCAATCAGCCCCAGCATTTT. This sequence encodes CASSLTGGGNQPQHF. This chain connects TRBV5-8 to TRBJ1-5, with 9 bases matching TRBD1. Germline lookup yields CDR1 SGHTS and CDR2 YDEGEE. The CDR3 spans 15 residues. The J segment lost 2 bases and the V segment lost 1 base, leaving 1 base of the junction unmatched.

V usage is TRBV7-9 and J usage is TRBJ1-2, with 7 bases fitting TRBD1. Germline CDR1 reads SEHNR; CDR2 reads FQNEAQ (reference sequence). This CDR3 contains 12 residues. Germline trimming cut 3 bases from V and 8 bases from J; bases unmatched to any gene: 3. The chain's CDR3 is CASSFTGEGYTF. The DNA of the CDR3 is TGTGCCAGCAGCTTCACAGGGGAAGGCTACACCTTC.

This chain connects TRBV15 to TRBJ2-3; 12 bases agree with TRBD1. Trimming removed 4 bases from V and 3 bases from J; junction bases left unmatched: 2. The germline V gene has CDR1 LNHNV and CDR2 YYDKDF (reference sequence). This CDR3 is built from 15 residues. The CDR3 loop reads CATSTGQGATDTQYF. DNA of the CDR3: TGTGCCACCAGCACGGGACAGGGGGCTACAGATACGCAGTATTTT.

The CDR3 loop is CSVETLGYEQFF. The CDR3 DNA is TGCAGCGTTGAAACCCTGGGCTATGAGCAGTTCTTC. The chain is built from TRBV29-1 and TRBJ2-1; no clear D. Looked up from germline, CDR1 is SQVTM and CDR2 is ANQGSEA. CDR3 size: 12 residues. Trimming shortened V by 2 bases and J by 8 bases, and 10 bases separated the two germline ends.

This rearrangement joins TRBV5-1 to TRBJ2-3, with a tentative D call TRBD2 (7 bases). Trimming removed 6 bases at V and 5 bases at J, with 16 bases between. The CDR3 runs 14 residues. The germline gives CDR1 SGHRS, CDR2 YFSETQ. CDR3 coding DNA: TGCGCCAGCACTCCCCGGGGGGCCCAAGATACGCAGTATTTT. Encoded protein: CASTPRGAQDTQYF.

The chain links TRBV2 to TRBJ1-4; 8 nucleotides agree with TRBD1. Germline V gene data show CDR1 as SNHLY and CDR2 as FYNNEI. The CDR3 covers 11 residues. Trimming removed 9 bases from V and 11 bases from J; junction bases left unmatched: 5. The CDR3: CASRTGWKLFF. The CDR3 nucleotides read TGTGCCAGTCGGACAGGGTGGAAACTGTTTTTT.

The rearrangement joins TRBV10-1 to TRBJ2-3; D perhaps matches TRBD2 (6 bases). Trimming cost V 0 bases and J 5 bases, with 9 bases left between them. The CDR3 spans 14 residues. Per germline, CDR1 WNHNN and CDR2 SYGVQD (reference sequence). The CDR3 DNA reads TGCGCCAGCAGTGAGTCCCCCGGGAGAGATACGCAGTATTTT. This gives the protein CASSESPGRDTQYF.

The genes are TRBV2 and TRBJ2-1, with TRBD1 identical over 7 bases. CDR3 length: 15 amino acids. The germline CDR1 and CDR2 sequences are SNHLY and FYNNEI. Trimming took 5 bases from V and 1 from J; bases not matched to a gene: 5. The CDR3 DNA follows: TGTGCCAGCAGTCTTGACAGGGTATCCTACAATGAGCAGTTCTTC. Translating it yields CASSLDRVSYNEQFF.

The chain couples TRBV6-5 to TRBJ1-2; D is unclear. Germline V gene sequence: CDR1 MNHEY, CDR2 SVGAGI. The CDR3 spans 12 residues. Trimming pared 2 bases from V and 8 bases from J, leaving 9 bases between. In nucleotides, the CDR3 is TGTGCCAGCAGTTACGGGCCGGGGGGCTACACCTTC. Its protein is CASSYGPGGYTF.

The rearrangement uses TRBV5-1 and TRBJ1-5; D possibly corresponds to TRBD1 (5 bases). V lost 4 bases and J 2 bases, leaving 13 bases between the germline ends. This CDR3 has 15 residues. The germline V gene encodes CDR1 SGHRS and CDR2 YFSETQ. The CDR3 DNA reads TGCGCCAGCAGCATCCAGGGAGGCGGCAATCAGCCCCAGCATTTT. Translated, it gives CASSIQGGGNQPQHF.

V and J are TRBV11-3 and TRBJ1-3; D is perhaps TRBD1 (5 bases). This CDR3 comprises 13 residues. Germline V gene sequence: CDR1 SGHNT, CDR2 YENEEA. V lost 7 bases and J lost 9, with 16 bases in between. The CDR3 here is CASTLRGTATIYF. CDR3 nucleotide sequence: TGTGCCAGCACCCTGCGGGGGACCGCCACCATATATTTT. Complete variable domain (other parts from reference TRBV11-3 and TRBJ1-3): EAGVVQSPRYKIIEKKQPVAFWCNPISGHNTLYWYLQNLGQGPELLIRYENEEAVDDSQLPKDRFSAERLKGVDSTLKIQPAELGDSAVYLCASTLRGTATIYFGEGSWLTVV.

V and J are TRBV2 and TRBJ2-3; D is perhaps TRBD1 (5 bases). The CDR3 covers 11 residues. From germline, CDR1 is SNHLY and CDR2 FYNNEI. Trimming took 6 bases from V and 13 from J, leaving 14 bases between them. CDR3 residues: CASRISSREYF. CDR3 DNA sequence: TGTGCCAGCAGGATATCCAGCAGGGAGTATTTT.

This chain uses TRBV5-6 with TRBJ1-6; 8 bases fit TRBD1. The CDR3 spans 17 residues. V was clipped by 4 bases and J by 7 bases; unmatched bases: 13. Germline values: CDR1 SGHDT, CDR2 YYEEEE. As DNA, the CDR3 is TGTGCCAGCAGCGGGGGGACAGGACAAACTTGGAATTCACCCCTCCACTTT. This codes for CASSGGTGQTWNSPLHF.

V usage is TRBV10-2 and J usage is TRBJ1-6, with a possible D match to TRBD1 (6 bases). The V gene lost 10 bases and the J gene lost 7 bases, with 20 bases spanning the gap. In germline, CDR1 is WSHSY, CDR2 SAAADI. The CDR3 extends over 15 amino acids. The CDR3 DNA sequence: TGCGCCACCCGCCCCCCGGGACAATTGAATTCACCCCTCCACTTT. It encodes CATRPPGQLNSPLHF.